A selection of T cell receptor beta chains follows, all from one sample in a study of Graves' ophthalmopathy and Graves' hyperthyroidism. A single record per CDR3 protein comes from TCRdb applying MiXCR to the multiplex PCR reads. Here the sample spans some 520,000 distinct CDR3 sequences, approximately 15% being singletons. Sequencing was done on a sample of blood. Every receptor here comes from a woman aged 25 to 45 with Graves' ophthalmopathy. Both conserved end residues are part of each CDR3. A D gene is named only where the DNA matches it firmly. Clone size is not always given. Where it is, it says once, few, many or a class for expanded clones.

size | J | D | V | CDR3 | DNA
many | TRBJ1-1 | - | TRBV12-3/TRBV12-4 | CASSPGAWSTEAFF | TGTGCCAGCAGTCCAGGGGCGTGGAGCACTGAAGCTTTCTTT
few | TRBJ1-6 | - | TRBV19 | CASSISDGISPLHF | TGTGCCAGTAGTATCTCGGACGGAATTTCACCCCTCCACTTT
many | TRBJ2-2 | TRBD1 | TRBV7-3 | CASSPDRTLGTGELFF | TGTGCCAGCAGCCCGGACAGGACCTTGGGGACCGGGGAGCTGTTTTTT
many | TRBJ1-5 | - | TRBV27 | CASSWTRNQPQHF | TGTGCCAGCAGTTGGACACGCAATCAGCCCCAGCATTTT
few | TRBJ2-2 | - | TRBV18 | CASSPGAYTGELFF | TGTGCCAGCTCACCAGGAGCTTACACCGGGGAGCTGTTTTTT
many | TRBJ2-5 | - | TRBV12-3/TRBV12-4 | CASSLAKAVRETQYF | TGTGCCAGCAGTTTAGCGAAGGCGGTCAGGGAGACCCAGTACTTC
- | TRBJ2-7 | TRBD2 | TRBV6-5 | CASSYGAGANYEQYF | TGTGCCAGCAGTTACGGAGCGGGAGCAAACTACGAGCAGTACTTC
many | TRBJ1-1 | - | TRBV6-2/TRBV6-3 | CASSYSQQGGFGTEAFF | TGTGCCAGCAGTTACTCTCAGCAGGGCGGTTTCGGCACTGAAGCTTTCTTT
many | TRBJ2-2 | - | TRBV12-3/TRBV12-4 | CASSLVFGELSGELFF | TGTGCCAGCAGTTTAGTATTTGGGGAATTGAGCGGGGAGCTGTTTTTT
- | TRBJ2-5 | TRBD2 | TRBV7-2 | CASSVQRGAQETQYF | TGTGCCAGCAGCGTTCAGCGGGGGGCACAAGAGACCCAGTACTTC
- | TRBJ1-1 | - | TRBV6-1 | CASSETGVAFF | TGTGCCAGCAGTGAGACAGGCGTCGCTTTCTTT
few | TRBJ1-1 | - | TRBV18 | CASSPSQVHTEAFF | TGTGCCAGCTCACCGTCCCAGGTCCACACTGAAGCTTTCTTT
many | TRBJ1-1 | - | TRBV12-3/TRBV12-4 | CASRPEQGWNTEAFF | TGTGCCAGCAGACCCGAACAGGGATGGAACACTGAAGCTTTCTTT
- | TRBJ1-2 | - | TRBV5-1 | CASSLAWDLNGYTF | TGCGCCAGCAGCTTGGCCTGGGACCTTAACGGCTACACCTTC
many | TRBJ1-1 | - | TRBV11-3 | CASSSGSRTEAFF | TGTGCCAGCAGCTCGGGCTCAAGGACTGAAGCTTTCTTT
many | TRBJ2-7 | TRBD1 | TRBV28 | CASSPPGQVYEQYF | TGTGCCAGCAGTCCCCCGGGACAGGTCTACGAGCAGTACTTC
many | TRBJ2-2 | - | TRBV28 | CASSPPGRGANTGELFF | TGTGCCAGCAGTCCCCCCGGTCGGGGCGCGAACACCGGGGAGCTGTTTTTT
- | TRBJ1-6 | - | TRBV7-9 | CASSTAAAGNSPLHF | TGTGCCAGCAGCACTGCTGCGGCGGGGAATTCACCCCTCCACTTT
- | TRBJ2-5 | TRBD2 | TRBV5-1 | CASSLFIAGGQTQYF | TGCGCCAGCAGCTTGTTTATAGCGGGGGGCCAGACCCAGTACTTC
few | TRBJ2-7 | - | TRBV18 | CASSSQSSYEQYF | TGTGCCAGCTCCTCACAGAGCTCCTACGAGCAGTACTTC
many | TRBJ2-7 | TRBD1 | TRBV6-1 | CASAGQALYEQYF | TGTGCCAGCGCGGGACAGGCCCTCTACGAGCAGTACTTC
- | TRBJ1-1 | - | TRBV12-3/TRBV12-4 | CASSPQNTEEAFF | TGTGCCAGCAGCCCACAGAACACTGAGGAAGCTTTCTTT
- | TRBJ2-5 | - | TRBV27 | CASSFAQEETQYF | TGTGCCAGCAGTTTCGCACAAGAAGAGACCCAGTACTTC
many | TRBJ2-2 | TRBD2 | TRBV20-1 | CSAGGRAAGELFF | TGCAGTGCTGGCGGGAGGGCCGCCGGGGAGCTGTTTTTT
many | TRBJ2-7 | - | TRBV6-5 | CASSYSGAGSYEQYF | TGTGCCAGCAGTTACTCGGGGGCGGGCTCCTACGAGCAGTACTTC
many | TRBJ1-2 | - | TRBV11-3 | CASSLKLDSENYGYTF | TGTGCCAGCAGCTTAAAATTGGACAGTGAAAACTATGGCTACACCTTC
- | TRBJ2-5 | - | TRBV12-3/TRBV12-4 | CASSPAAQETQYF | TGTGCCAGCAGTCCCGCAGCCCAAGAGACCCAGTACTTC
- | TRBJ1-3 | - | TRBV28 | CASSFRPASGNTIYF | TGTGCCAGCAGTTTTCGGCCAGCCTCTGGAAACACCATATATTTT
many | TRBJ1-2 | - | TRBV12-3/TRBV12-4 | CASTGITYGYTF | TGTGCCAGCACCGGGATTACCTATGGCTACACCTTC
many | TRBJ1-2 | - | TRBV12-3/TRBV12-4 | CASSLGTGGVNYGYTF | TGTGCCAGCAGTTTAGGTACCGGGGGAGTAAACTATGGCTACACCTTC
- | TRBJ2-7 | - | TRBV5-5 | CASSLALLSGDNEQYF | TGTGCCAGCAGCTTGGCCCTCTTATCAGGGGACAACGAGCAGTACTTC
- | TRBJ1-6 | TRBD1 | TRBV18 | CASSPQGQDNSPLHF | TGTGCCAGCTCACCACAAGGACAGGATAATTCACCCCTCCACTTT
many | TRBJ2-7 | TRBD2 | TRBV12-3/TRBV12-4 | CASSFGTRSYEQYF | TGTGCCAGCAGTTTCGGGACTAGGTCCTACGAGCAGTACTTC
many | TRBJ1-2 | TRBD1 | TRBV6-1 | CASSRDRGSGYTF | TGTGCCAGCAGCCGGGACAGGGGGAGTGGCTACACCTTC
many | TRBJ1-1 | - | TRBV11-2 | CASSSEGLGGNTEAFF | TGTGCCAGCAGCTCAGAGGGGTTGGGGGGCAACACTGAAGCTTTCTTT
many | TRBJ1-3 | - | TRBV20-1 | CSARETGLSARNTIYF | TGCAGTGCTAGAGAGACGGGACTCTCGGCGCGAAACACCATATATTTT
many | TRBJ2-7 | - | TRBV3-1 | CASSPIGPSYEQYF | TGTGCCAGCAGCCCAATAGGGCCCAGCTACGAGCAGTACTTC
many | TRBJ1-5 | - | TRBV3-1 | CASSQLQPQHF | TGTGCCAGCAGCCAGCTCCAGCCCCAGCATTTT
many | TRBJ2-7 | TRBD1 | TRBV12-3/TRBV12-4 | CASSPPWTGRSYEQYF | TGTGCCAGCAGTCCCCCCTGGACAGGGAGAAGCTACGAGCAGTACTTC
few | TRBJ2-2 | TRBD1 | TRBV10-3 | CAIRPDDRGDTGELFF | TGTGCCATCAGACCCGACGACAGGGGCGACACCGGGGAGCTGTTTTTT
few | TRBJ2-5 | - | TRBV7-3 | CASSSGRGPQETQYF | TGTGCCAGCAGCTCAGGGAGAGGACCTCAAGAGACCCAGTACTTC
many | TRBJ1-5 | - | TRBV27 | CASSLLGRRSNQPQHF | TGTGCCAGCAGTTTACTGGGCAGGCGAAGCAATCAGCCCCAGCATTTT
- | TRBJ1-2 | - | TRBV5-5 | CASSLVVVDGGYTF | TGTGCCAGCAGCTTGGTTGTGGTTGATGGTGGCTACACCTTC
- | TRBJ2-4 | - | TRBV12-3/TRBV12-4 | CASSTTKPVAKTIQYF | TGTGCCAGCAGTACTACAAAACCGGTAGCCAAAACCATTCAGTACTTC
many | TRBJ1-5 | - | TRBV19 | CASSIVGADDQPQHF | TGTGCCAGTAGTATAGTGGGGGCGGACGATCAGCCCCAGCATTTT
- | TRBJ1-1 | - | TRBV30 | CGWGQGGTEAFF | TGTGGTTGGGGGCAGGGAGGCACTGAAGCTTTCTTT
- | TRBJ1-1 | - | TRBV5-1 | CASSSKGVENTEAFF | TGCGCCAGCAGCTCGAAGGGGGTTGAGAACACTGAAGCTTTCTTT
- | TRBJ1-3 | TRBD1 | TRBV12-3/TRBV12-4 | CASSRMGQVSGNTIYF | TGTGCCAGCAGCCGAATGGGACAGGTTTCGGGAAACACCATATATTTT
many | TRBJ2-5 | TRBD1 | TRBV2 | CASSDPDRGETQYF | TGTGCCAGCAGTGACCCGGACAGGGGAGAGACCCAGTACTTC